This is a list of T cell receptor beta chains from one sample in a study of T cell changes during pregnancy in multiple sclerosis. Assay: immunoSEQ multiplex PCR; the TCRdb copy retains only in-frame clones and omits some. This repertoire shows 65,000 to 85,000 clones, roughly 90% found once; its top ten account for 8% to 9.5%. The sample consisted of peripheral blood, taken after pregnancy. These receptors were collected from a female donor in good health, enrolled as a control in a pregnancy study. CDR3s include the opening cysteine and the closing phenylalanine or tryptophan. The D gene is left open where the match is weak. Not every row has a clone size; where given, it reads once, few, many or a size class.

v_gene	d_gene	j_gene	abundance	CDR3aa	CDR3nt
TRBV6-1	TRBD2	TRBJ2-7	-	CASSGGGGSSYEQYF	TGTGCCAGCAGTGGGGGTGGCGGGAGCTCCTACGAGCAGTACTTC
TRBV30	-	TRBJ2-7	-	CAWSVTSGAYEQYF	TGTGCCTGGAGTGTAACCAGCGGAGCCTACGAGCAGTACTTC
TRBV5-6	-	TRBJ2-2	-	CASSLTAGELFF	TGTGCCAGCAGCTTAACAGCCGGGGAGCTGTTTTTT
TRBV6-5	-	TRBJ1-1	-	CASSYSGRVGTEAFF	TGTGCCAGCAGTTACTCGGGCAGGGTGGGCACTGAAGCTTTCTTT
TRBV30	-	TRBJ1-1	-	CARVVNTEAFF	TGTGCCCGAGTTGTGAACACTGAAGCTTTCTTT
TRBV2	TRBD1	TRBJ2-3	once	CASSNGQGSSDTQYF	TGTGCCAGCAGTAATGGACAGGGAAGCTCAGATACGCAGTATTTT
TRBV19	TRBD1	TRBJ1-6	few	CASSYREGQLHF	TGTGCCAGTAGTTATCGGGAGGGACAGCTCCACTTT
TRBV11-2	TRBD1	TRBJ2-7	-	CASSFRDSSYEQYF	TGTGCCAGCAGCTTCCGGGACAGCTCCTACGAGCAGTACTTC
TRBV6-5	-	TRBJ1-2	-	CASSYGGAGNYGYTF	TGTGCCAGCAGTTACGGGGGGGCCGGGAACTATGGCTACACCTTC
TRBV7-2	-	TRBJ1-2	-	CASSLDGRGRGYTF	TGTGCCAGCAGCTTAGACGGCCGAGGGAGAGGCTACACCTTC
TRBV5-1	TRBD2	TRBJ2-1	-	CASSGTSGYNEQFF	TGCGCCAGCAGCGGGACTAGCGGGTACAATGAGCAGTTCTTC
TRBV7-2	-	TRBJ2-1	-	CASSSPELGNEQFF	TGTGCCAGCAGCTCGCCGGAGCTGGGCAATGAGCAGTTCTTC
TRBV4-1	-	TRBJ1-4	-	CASSAQAGNEKLFF	TGCGCCAGCAGCGCCCAGGCCGGTAATGAAAAACTGTTTTTT
TRBV6-1	-	TRBJ1-2	-	CASSALLQGEYGYTF	TGTGCCAGCAGTGCCCTCTTACAGGGAGAGTATGGCTACACCTTC
TRBV30	-	TRBJ2-7	-	CAWSIAAGSSYEQYF	TGTGCCTGGAGTATAGCGGCAGGGAGCTCCTACGAGCAGTACTTC
TRBV7-2	TRBD2	TRBJ2-2	once	CASSLEGLARELFF	TGTGCCAGCAGCTTAGAAGGACTAGCACGGGAGCTGTTTTTT
TRBV6-6	TRBD1	TRBJ1-2	once	CASSPPGQGGYTF	TGTGCCAGCAGCCCACCGGGACAGGGAGGCTACACCTTC
TRBV10-3	-	TRBJ1-5	-	CAISESRDQPQHF	TGTGCCATCAGTGAGTCTAGAGATCAGCCCCAGCATTTT
TRBV2	TRBD1	TRBJ1-5	-	CASRRQGGQPQHF	TGTGCCAGCAGGCGGCAGGGGGGTCAGCCCCAGCATTTT
TRBV4-3	TRBD2	TRBJ2-5	-	CASSQEVAGLQETQYF	TGCGCCAGCAGCCAAGAGGTAGCGGGGCTTCAAGAGACCCAGTACTTC
TRBV18	-	TRBJ2-2	-	CASSRTVSGSNTGELFF	TGTGCCAGCTCCCGCACCGTTTCGGGGAGCAACACCGGGGAGCTGTTTTTT
TRBV11-2	-	TRBJ1-4	-	CASSLEGSPNEKLFF	TGTGCCAGCAGCTTAGAGGGCAGCCCTAATGAAAAACTGTTTTTT
TRBV5-6	-	TRBJ1-2	-	CASSLQQHYGYTF	TGTGCCAGCAGCTTACAGCAACACTATGGCTACACCTTC
TRBV30	TRBD2	TRBJ2-6	-	CAWSSSGSFNGANVLTF	TGTGCCTGGAGTTCCAGCGGGAGTTTTAACGGGGCCAACGTCCTGACTTTC
TRBV6-6	-	TRBJ2-3	-	CASSSVAATTDTQYF	TGTGCCAGCAGTTCGGTAGCGGCCACCACAGATACGCAGTATTTT
TRBV5-6	TRBD1	TRBJ1-3	-	CASSAGTGVGNTIYF	TGTGCCAGCAGCGCCGGGACAGGGGTCGGAAACACCATATATTTT
TRBV29-1	-	TRBJ1-2	-	CSVDEGEGRNYGYTF	TGCAGCGTTGATGAAGGGGAAGGACGGAACTATGGCTACACCTTC
TRBV30	TRBD1	TRBJ1-5	-	CAWSVGQGGQPQHF	TGTGCCTGGAGTGTGGGGCAGGGGGGACAGCCCCAGCATTTT
TRBV7-9	-	TRBJ1-1	few	CASSLGQGNTEAFF	TGTGCCAGCAGCCTCGGGCAGGGGAACACTGAAGCTTTCTTT
TRBV5-6	-	TRBJ2-2	-	CASTDTGELFF	TGTGCCAGCACGGACACCGGGGAGCTGTTTTTT
TRBV9	-	TRBJ2-3	-	CASSGYGTVKDTQYF	TGTGCCAGCAGCGGGTACGGGACTGTTAAGGATACGCAGTATTTT
TRBV6-1	-	TRBJ2-3	-	CASSEVRAGTNTQYF	TGTGCCAGCAGTGAAGTGAGGGCAGGGACAAATACGCAGTATTTT
TRBV5-8	TRBD1	TRBJ1-2	-	CASSLGQGFYGYTF	TGTGCCAGCAGCTTGGGACAGGGATTCTATGGCTACACCTTC
TRBV7-9	-	TRBJ1-2	-	CASSLGGGGYTF	TGTGCCAGCAGCTTAGGGGGAGGCGGCTACACCTTC
TRBV19	TRBD2	TRBJ2-5	-	CASSRASGGGETQYF	TGTGCCAGTAGTAGGGCTAGCGGGGGGGGAGAGACCCAGTACTTC
TRBV7-9	TRBD1	TRBJ1-1	few	CASSDKKGDRGNTEAFF	TGTGCCAGCAGCGATAAAAAAGGGGACAGGGGGAACACTGAAGCTTTCTTT
TRBV2	-	TRBJ1-5	-	CASRGGSRQPQHF	TGTGCCAGCAGGGGAGGGTCACGTCAGCCCCAGCATTTT
TRBV7-8	TRBD1	TRBJ2-7	-	CASSRDSPYEQYF	TGTGCCAGCAGCCGGGACAGCCCCTACGAGCAGTACTTC
TRBV27	TRBD1	TRBJ1-2	-	CASRDDRGYGYTF	TGTGCCAGCAGGGACGACAGGGGCTATGGCTACACCTTC
TRBV18	-	TRBJ2-5	-	CASSPAGHETQYF	TGTGCCAGCTCACCAGCGGGGCACGAGACCCAGTACTTC
TRBV30	-	TRBJ2-1	-	CAWSGLEVANEQFF	TGTGCCTGGAGTGGACTAGAAGTCGCCAATGAGCAGTTCTTC
TRBV18	-	TRBJ1-2	-	CASSPQGHAGIKINYGYTF	TGTGCCAGCTCACCACAGGGTCATGCAGGGATCAAGATCAACTATGGCTACACCTTC
TRBV9	TRBD2	TRBJ2-2	-	CASSPRLAGALDTGELFF	TGTGCCAGCAGCCCAAGACTAGCGGGGGCCTTGGACACCGGGGAGCTGTTTTTT